This is a list of T cell receptor beta chains from one sample in a study of shared clonotypes between healthy human individuals. The table came from immunoSEQ multiplex PCR; TCRdb's copy has only in-frame clones and leaves some out. The repertoire holds around 200,000 clones, with around 63% as singletons. The source material was memory CD4+ T cells sorted from blood. Every receptor here comes from a man younger than 45 in good health. The CDR3 runs from the conserved cysteine through the conserved F or W. A D gene is named only where the DNA matches it firmly. The size of a clone is reported for some rows only, either as once, few or many, or as a class for expanded clones.

TRBV9,TRBD2,.,TRBJ2-1,TGTGCCAGCAGCGTAGTCCCCGTACTAGCGGAGTTCAGAAATGAGCAGTTCTTC,CASSVVPVLAEFRNEQFF
TRBV25-1,TRBD1,.,TRBJ2-7,TGTGCCAGCACGCGGTCCCGGGACAGCCACGAGCAGTACTTC,CASTRSRDSHEQYF
TRBV2,TRBD2,.,TRBJ2-7,TGTGCCACTGCTGGGCGCGGGAGGGCCTCCGGCGAGCAGTACTTC,CATAGRGRASGEQYF
TRBV6-5,.,.,TRBJ1-3,TGTGCCAGCAGTTACTCGCCGGGCTCTGGAAACACCATATATTTT,CASSYSPGSGNTIYF
TRBV5-1,.,.,TRBJ2-1,TGCGCCAGCAGCTTGGGCGCCGATTACAATGAGCAGTTCTTC,CASSLGADYNEQFF
TRBV6-5,.,many,TRBJ2-7,TGTGCCAGCAGTTCGGGAGCAAACTCCTACGAGCAGTACTTC,CASSSGANSYEQYF
TRBV14,.,few,TRBJ1-1,TGTGCCAGCAGCCCCGGGGGGGGAGGGGCTTTCTTT,CASSPGGGGAFF
TRBV7-2,.,.,TRBJ1-1,TGTGCCAGCAGCTTAGGGGCGGCGAACACTGAAGCTTTCTTT,CASSLGAANTEAFF
TRBV5-6,.,.,TRBJ2-7,TGTGCCAGCAGCTTGGAGAGGTTTGGTTCCTACGAGCAGTACTTC,CASSLERFGSYEQYF
TRBV4-3,.,.,TRBJ1-2,TGCGCCAGCAGCCGTACAGGAAACAGGGATGATGGCTACACCTTC,CASSRTGNRDDGYTF
TRBV7-2,TRBD1,.,TRBJ1-1,TGTGCCAGCAGCCAAAGACAGGGGAACACTGAAGCTTTCTTT,CASSQRQGNTEAFF
TRBV5-8,TRBD1,once,TRBJ2-5,TGTGCCAGCACCCCCGGGACAGGGAGGGAGACCCAGTACTTC,CASTPGTGRETQYF
TRBV5-1,.,.,TRBJ2-3,TGCGCCAGCAGGTTCACGGATGCGCAGTATTTT,CASRFTDAQYF
TRBV28,.,.,TRBJ2-7,TGTGCCAGCACCCAATGGGGCAGCTCCTACGAGCAGTACTTC,CASTQWGSSYEQYF
TRBV25-1,.,.,TRBJ2-7,TGTGCCAGCAGTGAACCGACCACGGAGGGGAGCTCCTACGAGCAGTACTTC,CASSEPTTEGSSYEQYF
TRBV15,TRBD2,.,TRBJ2-7,TGTGCCACCAGCAGAGAGGCTAGCGGGATCGTCGACGAGCAGTACTTC,CATSREASGIVDEQYF
TRBV2,.,.,TRBJ1-2,TGTGCCAGCAAGGGACGGAACTATGGCTACACCTTC,CASKGRNYGYTF
TRBV5-5,.,.,TRBJ1-5,TGTGCCAGCAGTACATTCCAGGATAATCAGCCCCAGCATTTT,CASSTFQDNQPQHF
TRBV10-3,TRBD1,.,TRBJ1-5,TGTGCCATCAGTACAGACAGGGGGCAAGAACAGCCCCAGCATTTT,CAISTDRGQEQPQHF
TRBV7-2,.,.,TRBJ2-2,TGTGCCAGCAGCTCCCTCCCGACAGGCTCGGCCGGGGAGCTGTTTTTT,CASSSLPTGSAGELFF
TRBV11-2,TRBD2,once,TRBJ2-1,TGTGCCAGCAGCTTAGATCCGGGGGGGTACGAGCAGTTCTTC,CASSLDPGGYEQFF
TRBV27,TRBD2,.,TRBJ2-1,TGTGCCAGCAGGGGAGGGAGTCAATGGTTCAATAATGAGCAGTTCTTC,CASRGGSQWFNNEQFF
TRBV5-1,.,.,TRBJ2-7,TGCGCCAGCAGCTTGGCCTTGCACAGCTACGAGCAGTACTTC,CASSLALHSYEQYF
TRBV21-1,.,.,TRBJ2-7,TGTGCCAGCAGCGAAACGAAAAGGGGACTAGCGGCTGGATGGGACGAGCAGTACTTC,CASSETKRGLAAGWDEQYF
TRBV5-3,TRBD1,.,TRBJ2-3,TGTGCCAGAAGCTTGGCAGGGGGCGTCACAGATACGCAGTATTTT,CARSLAGGVTDTQYF
TRBV2,.,once,TRBJ1-3,TGTGCCAGCCACAGGGACGGGGTCGGAAACACCATATATTTT,CASHRDGVGNTIYF
TRBV19,.,.,TRBJ1-2,TGTGCCAGTAGTGCAAGGAACTATGGCTACACCTTC,CASSARNYGYTF
TRBV5-8,TRBD1,once,TRBJ2-1,TGTGCCAGCAGCTTGGGACAGGGCTACAATGAGCAGTTCTTC,CASSLGQGYNEQFF
TRBV7-9,TRBD2,.,TRBJ2-5,TGTGCCAGCAGCCTCCGTCCTCTAGCGGGAAAAGGAGAGACCCAGTACTTC,CASSLRPLAGKGETQYF
TRBV29-1,TRBD1,.,TRBJ1-5,TGCAGCGTTAGGACAGGGAGCGGCAATCAGCCCCAGCATTTT,CSVRTGSGNQPQHF
TRBV28,.,.,TRBJ1-3,TGTGCCAGCAGGGGGCTCAGGACTTCCTCTGGAAACACCATATATTTT,CASRGLRTSSGNTIYF
TRBV18,.,.,TRBJ1-1,TGTGCCAGCTCACCGGGGACGGTGAACACTGAAGCTTTCTTT,CASSPGTVNTEAFF
TRBV5-1,.,.,TRBJ2-7,TGCGCCAGCAGCTTGGAGGCGAGCTCCTACGAGCAGTACTTC,CASSLEASSYEQYF
TRBV4-3,.,.,TRBJ2-2,TGCGCCAGCAGCCAAGTAGTACTTCTTTCTGAGCTGTTTTTT,CASSQVVLLSELFF
TRBV5-4,TRBD1,few,TRBJ1-4,TGTGCCAGCAGCGCAGGACAGGGGGCAACTAATGAAAAACTGTTTTTT,CASSAGQGATNEKLFF
TRBV28,.,.,TRBJ1-2,TGTGCCAGCAGCCCACCCGGACAGTCTAATAACTATGGCTACACCTTC,CASSPPGQSNNYGYTF
TRBV5-1,.,.,TRBJ2-7,TGCGCCAGCAGCTTGGGGGGACCTTCATACGAGCAGTACTTC,CASSLGGPSYEQYF
TRBV15,.,once,TRBJ1-3,TGTGCCACCAGCTATCGCCAGGTCTCTGGAAACACCATATATTTT,CATSYRQVSGNTIYF
TRBV29-1,TRBD1,few,TRBJ1-2,TGCAGCGTTGAAGAAGGACAGGGGGCGAATGGCTACACCTTC,CSVEEGQGANGYTF